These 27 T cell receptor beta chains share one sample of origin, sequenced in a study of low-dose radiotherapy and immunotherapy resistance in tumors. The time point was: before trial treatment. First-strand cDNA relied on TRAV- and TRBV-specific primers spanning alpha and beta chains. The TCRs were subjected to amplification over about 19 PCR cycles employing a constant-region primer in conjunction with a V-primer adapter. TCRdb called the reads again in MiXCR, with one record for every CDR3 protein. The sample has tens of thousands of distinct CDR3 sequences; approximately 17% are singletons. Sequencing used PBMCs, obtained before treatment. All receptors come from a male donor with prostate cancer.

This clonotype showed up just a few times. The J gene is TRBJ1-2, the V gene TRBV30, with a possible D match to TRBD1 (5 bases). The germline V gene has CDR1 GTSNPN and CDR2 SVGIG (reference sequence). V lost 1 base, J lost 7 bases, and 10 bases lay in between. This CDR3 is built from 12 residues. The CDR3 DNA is TGTGCCTGGAGTGCCGGGGCTTTTGGCTACACCTTC. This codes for CAWSAGAFGYTF.

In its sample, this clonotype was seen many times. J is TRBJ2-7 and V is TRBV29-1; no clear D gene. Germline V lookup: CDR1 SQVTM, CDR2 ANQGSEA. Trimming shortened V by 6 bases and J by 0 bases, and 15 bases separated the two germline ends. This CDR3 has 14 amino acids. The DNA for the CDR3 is TGCAGCGTATCCGGTCGCTCGAACTCCTACGAGCAGTACTTC. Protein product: CSVSGRSNSYEQYF.

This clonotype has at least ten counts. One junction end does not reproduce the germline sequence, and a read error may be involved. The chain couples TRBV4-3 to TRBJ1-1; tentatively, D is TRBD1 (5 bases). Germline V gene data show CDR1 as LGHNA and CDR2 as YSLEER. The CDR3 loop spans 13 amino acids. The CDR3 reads CASSQDPETVGIF. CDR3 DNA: TGCGCCAGCAGCCAAGACCCTGAGACAGTAGGGATCTTT.

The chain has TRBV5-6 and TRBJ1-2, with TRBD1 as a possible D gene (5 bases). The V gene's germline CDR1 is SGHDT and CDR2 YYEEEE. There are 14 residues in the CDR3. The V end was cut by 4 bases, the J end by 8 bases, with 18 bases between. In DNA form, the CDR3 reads TGTGCCAGCAGCCCCGCCGGGGCAAGGGAAGGCTACACCTTC. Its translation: CASSPAGAREGYTF. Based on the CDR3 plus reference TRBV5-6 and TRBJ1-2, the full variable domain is DAGVTQSPTHLIKTRGQQVTLRCSPKSGHDTVSWYQQALGQGPQFIFQYYEEEERQRGNFPDRFSGHQFPNYSSELNVNALLLGDSALYLCASSPAGAREGYTFGSGTRLTVV.

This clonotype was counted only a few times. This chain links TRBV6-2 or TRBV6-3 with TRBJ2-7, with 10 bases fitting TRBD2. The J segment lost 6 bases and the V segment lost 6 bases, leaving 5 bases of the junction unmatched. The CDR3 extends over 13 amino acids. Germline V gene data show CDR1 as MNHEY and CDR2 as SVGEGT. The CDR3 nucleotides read TGTGCCAGCAGGGGACTAGCGACTGGCGAGCAGTACTTC. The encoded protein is CASRGLATGEQYF.

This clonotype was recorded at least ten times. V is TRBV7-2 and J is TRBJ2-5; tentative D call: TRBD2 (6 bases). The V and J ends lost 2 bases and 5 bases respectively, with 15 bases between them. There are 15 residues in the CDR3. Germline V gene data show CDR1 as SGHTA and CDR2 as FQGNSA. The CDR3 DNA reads TGTGCCAGCAGCTTACCCGGGAGCGTGGGGGAGACCCAGTACTTC. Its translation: CASSLPGSVGETQYF.

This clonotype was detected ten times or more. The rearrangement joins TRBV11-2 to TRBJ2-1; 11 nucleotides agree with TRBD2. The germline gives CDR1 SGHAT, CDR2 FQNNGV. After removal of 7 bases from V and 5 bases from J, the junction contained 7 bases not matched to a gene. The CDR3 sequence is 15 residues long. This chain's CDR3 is CASKASGRSDNEQFF. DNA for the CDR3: TGTGCCAGCAAGGCTAGCGGGAGGTCTGACAATGAGCAGTTCTTC.

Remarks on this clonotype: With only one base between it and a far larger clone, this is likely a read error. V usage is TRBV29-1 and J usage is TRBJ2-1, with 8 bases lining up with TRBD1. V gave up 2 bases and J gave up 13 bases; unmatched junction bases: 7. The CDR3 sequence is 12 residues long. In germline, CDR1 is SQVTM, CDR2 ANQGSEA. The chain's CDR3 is CSVEKQGETQFF. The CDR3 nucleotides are TGCAGCGTTGAAAAACAGGGGGAGACCCAGTTCTTC.

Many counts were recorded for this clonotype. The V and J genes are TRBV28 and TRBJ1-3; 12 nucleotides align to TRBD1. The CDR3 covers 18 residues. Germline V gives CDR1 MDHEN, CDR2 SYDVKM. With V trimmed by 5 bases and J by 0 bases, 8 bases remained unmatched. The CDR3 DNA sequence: TGTGCCAGCAGTGGGGGGACAGGGGGCTTCTCCTCTGGAAACACCATATATTTT. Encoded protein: CASSGGTGGFSSGNTIYF.

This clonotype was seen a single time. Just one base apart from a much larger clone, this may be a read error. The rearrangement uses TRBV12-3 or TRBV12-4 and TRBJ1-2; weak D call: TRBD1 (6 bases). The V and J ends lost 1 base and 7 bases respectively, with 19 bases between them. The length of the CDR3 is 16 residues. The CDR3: CASSLGPFWDMVGYTF. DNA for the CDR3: TGTGCCAGCAGTTTAGGTCCGTTCTGGGACATGGTTGGCTACACCTTC.

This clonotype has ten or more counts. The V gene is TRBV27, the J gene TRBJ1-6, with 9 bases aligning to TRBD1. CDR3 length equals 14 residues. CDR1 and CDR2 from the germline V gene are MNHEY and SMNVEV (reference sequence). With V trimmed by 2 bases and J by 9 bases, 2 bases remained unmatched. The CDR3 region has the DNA TGTGCCAGCAGTTTAGGGACAGGGTTTTCACCCCTCCACTTT. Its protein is CASSLGTGFSPLHF.

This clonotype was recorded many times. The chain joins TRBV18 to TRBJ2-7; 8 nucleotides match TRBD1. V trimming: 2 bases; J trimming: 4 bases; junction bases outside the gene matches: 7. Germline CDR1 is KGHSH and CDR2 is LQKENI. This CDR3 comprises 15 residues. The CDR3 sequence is CASSPGGTGIYEQYF. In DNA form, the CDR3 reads TGTGCCAGCTCACCAGGCGGGACAGGTATTTACGAGCAGTACTTC.

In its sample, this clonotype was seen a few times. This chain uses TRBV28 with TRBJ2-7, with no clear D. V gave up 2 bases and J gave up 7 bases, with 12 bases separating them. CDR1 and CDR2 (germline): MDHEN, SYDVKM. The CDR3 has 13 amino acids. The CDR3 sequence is CASSLTVQREQYF. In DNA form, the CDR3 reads TGTGCCAGCAGTTTAACTGTTCAACGGGAGCAGTACTTC.

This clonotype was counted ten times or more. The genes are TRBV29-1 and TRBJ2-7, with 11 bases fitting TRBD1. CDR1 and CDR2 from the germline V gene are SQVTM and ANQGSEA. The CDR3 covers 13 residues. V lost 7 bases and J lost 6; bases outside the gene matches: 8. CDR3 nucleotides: TGCAGCGCCGAAGGGACAGGGGGTGCCGAGCAGTACTTC. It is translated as CSAEGTGGAEQYF.

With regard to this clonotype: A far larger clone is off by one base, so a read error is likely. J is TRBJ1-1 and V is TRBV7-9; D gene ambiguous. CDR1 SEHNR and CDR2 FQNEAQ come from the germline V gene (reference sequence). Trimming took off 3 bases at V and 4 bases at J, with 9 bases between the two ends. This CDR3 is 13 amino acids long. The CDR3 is CASSLTRPTEAFF. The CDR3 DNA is TGTGCCAGCAGCTTGACGAGGCCCACTGAAGCTTTCTTT.

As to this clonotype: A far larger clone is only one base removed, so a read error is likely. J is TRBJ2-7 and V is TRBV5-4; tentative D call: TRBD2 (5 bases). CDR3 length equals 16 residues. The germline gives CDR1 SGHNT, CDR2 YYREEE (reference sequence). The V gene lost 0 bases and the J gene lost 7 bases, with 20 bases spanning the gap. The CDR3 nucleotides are TGTGCCAGCAGCTTGGCCGCACTAGGATCCTACAATGAGCAGTACTTC. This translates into CASSLAALGSYNEQYF.

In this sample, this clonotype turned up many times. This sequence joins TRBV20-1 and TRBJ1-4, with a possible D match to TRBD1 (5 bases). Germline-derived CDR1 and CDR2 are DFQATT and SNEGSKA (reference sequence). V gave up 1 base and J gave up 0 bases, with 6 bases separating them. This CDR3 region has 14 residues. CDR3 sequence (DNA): TGCAGTGCTAGAGGGACAACAACTAATGAAAAACTGTTTTTT. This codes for CSARGTTTNEKLFF.

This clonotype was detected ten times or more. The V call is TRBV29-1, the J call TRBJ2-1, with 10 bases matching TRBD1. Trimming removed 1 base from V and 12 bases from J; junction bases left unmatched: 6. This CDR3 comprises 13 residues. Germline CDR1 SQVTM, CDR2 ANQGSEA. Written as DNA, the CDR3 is TGCAGCGTTGAAGCGACAGGGGGCGCGTCGCAGTTCTTC. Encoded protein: CSVEATGGASQFF.

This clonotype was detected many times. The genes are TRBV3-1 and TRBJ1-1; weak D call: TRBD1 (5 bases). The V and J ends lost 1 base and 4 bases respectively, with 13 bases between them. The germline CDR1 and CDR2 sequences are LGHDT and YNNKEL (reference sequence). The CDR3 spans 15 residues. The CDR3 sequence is CASSQVRGGGTEAFF. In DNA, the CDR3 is TGTGCCAGCAGCCAAGTGAGGGGCGGGGGCACTGAAGCTTTCTTT. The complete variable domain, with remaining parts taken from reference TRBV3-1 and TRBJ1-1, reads DTAVSQTPKYLVTQMGNDKSIKCEQNLGHDTMYWYKQDSKKFLKIMFSYNNKELIINETVPNRFSPKSPDKAHLNLHINSLELGDSAVYFCASSQVRGGGTEAFFGQGTRLTVV.

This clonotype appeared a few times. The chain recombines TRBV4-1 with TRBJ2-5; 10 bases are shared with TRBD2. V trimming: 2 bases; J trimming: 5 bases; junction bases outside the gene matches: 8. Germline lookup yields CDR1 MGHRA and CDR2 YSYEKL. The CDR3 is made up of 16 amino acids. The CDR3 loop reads CASSQISGGAGETQYF. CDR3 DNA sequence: TGCGCCAGCAGCCAAATCAGCGGGGGGGCCGGCGAGACCCAGTACTTC.

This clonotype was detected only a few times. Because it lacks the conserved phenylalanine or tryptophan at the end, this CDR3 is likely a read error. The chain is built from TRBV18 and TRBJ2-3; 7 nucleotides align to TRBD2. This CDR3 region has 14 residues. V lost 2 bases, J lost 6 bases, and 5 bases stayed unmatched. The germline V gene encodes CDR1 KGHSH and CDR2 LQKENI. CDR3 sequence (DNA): TGTGCCAGCTCACCAGGCGCGGGAGTGGATACGCAGTATTCT. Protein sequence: CASSPGAGVDTQYS.

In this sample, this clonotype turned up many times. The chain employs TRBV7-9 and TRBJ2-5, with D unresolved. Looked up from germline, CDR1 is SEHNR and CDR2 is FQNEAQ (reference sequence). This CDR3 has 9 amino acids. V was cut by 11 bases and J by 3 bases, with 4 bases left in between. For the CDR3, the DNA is TGTGCCGGAGAAGAGACCCAGTACTTC. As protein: CAGEETQYF. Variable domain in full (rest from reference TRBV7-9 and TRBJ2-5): DTGVSQNPRHKITKRGQNVTFRCDPISEHNRLYWYRQTLGQGPEFLTYFQNEAQLEKSRLLSDRFSAERPKGSFSTLEIQRTEQGDSAMYLCAGEETQYFGPGTRLLVL.

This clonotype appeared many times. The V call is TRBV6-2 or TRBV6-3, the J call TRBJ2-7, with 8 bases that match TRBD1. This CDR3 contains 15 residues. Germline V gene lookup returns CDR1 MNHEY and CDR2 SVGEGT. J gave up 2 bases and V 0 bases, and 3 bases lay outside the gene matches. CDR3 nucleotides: TGTGCCAGCAGTTACTCGCGGACAGGGACCTACGAGCAGTACTTC. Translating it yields CASSYSRTGTYEQYF.

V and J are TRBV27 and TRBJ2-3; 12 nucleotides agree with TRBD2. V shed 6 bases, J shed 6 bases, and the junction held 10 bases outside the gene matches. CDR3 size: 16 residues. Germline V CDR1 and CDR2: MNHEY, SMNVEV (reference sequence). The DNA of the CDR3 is TGTGCCAGCAGGCTACTAGCGGGAGGTAATACGGATACGCAGTATTTT. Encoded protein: CASRLLAGGNTDTQYF.

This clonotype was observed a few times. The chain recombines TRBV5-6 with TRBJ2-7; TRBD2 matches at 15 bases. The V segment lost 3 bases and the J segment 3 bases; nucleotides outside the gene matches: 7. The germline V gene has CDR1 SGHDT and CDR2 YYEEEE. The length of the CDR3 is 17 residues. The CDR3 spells CASSWTSGGALSYEQYF. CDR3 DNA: TGTGCCAGCAGCTGGACTAGCGGGGGGGCCTTGAGCTACGAGCAGTACTTC.

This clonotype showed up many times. CDR3 sequence: CASSLSGGGYTF. The CDR3 nucleotides are TGTGCCAGCAGCTTGTCGGGCGGCGGCTACACCTTC. The chain recombines TRBV13 with TRBJ1-2; no definite D call. The germline gives CDR1 PRHDT, CDR2 FYEKMQ (reference sequence). V gave up 3 bases and J gave up 8 bases, with 10 bases separating them. The CDR3 is 12 residues long.

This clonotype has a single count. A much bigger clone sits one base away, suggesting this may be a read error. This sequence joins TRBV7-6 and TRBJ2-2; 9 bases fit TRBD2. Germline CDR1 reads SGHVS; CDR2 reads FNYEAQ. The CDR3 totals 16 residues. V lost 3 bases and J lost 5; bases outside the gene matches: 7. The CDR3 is CASSLGTSTRTGELFF. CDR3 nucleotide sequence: TGTGCCAGCAGCTTGGGGACTAGCACGAGAACCGGGGAGCTGTTTTTT. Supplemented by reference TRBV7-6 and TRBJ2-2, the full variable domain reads GAGVSQSPRYKVTKRGQDVALRCDPISGHVSLYWYRQALGQGPEFLTYFNYEAQQDKSGLPNDRFSAERPEGSISTLTIQRTEQRDSAMYRCASSLGTSTRTGELFFGEGSRLTVL.